This TCR beta chain was recovered during a study of shared clonotypes between healthy human individuals (dated by TCRdb to 2019 to 2021). Looking at the study overall: The cohort comprised two women and a few men aged 18 to 49 years. For each donor, CD4 naive and CD4 memory were each run on three plates, CD8 naive on two plates, and CD8 memory on one plate. The study deeply sequenced blood TCR repertoires of five healthy adults to estimate repertoire size and the extent of clonotype sharing between individuals. To increase sequencing depth and limit assay-specific biases, different laboratories used diverse techniques to prepare libraries and sequence TCR repertoires. Each donor's leukapheresis produced roughly between about 0.8 and 10 billion PBMCs. What the authors observed across the whole study: Clonotypes shared by all four sorted-subset donors showed higher generation probabilities than non-shared clonotypes. Across a handful of donors, around 5% of naive CD4, around 3.3% of naive CD8, about 2.3% of memory CD4, and under 0.45% of memory CD8 clonotypes were shared. Estimated clonotype richness was generally larger for naive than for memory subsets. The genetic and exposure-history diversity represented was limited by the small number of donors. Incomplete sequencing was indicated by rarefaction of sorted-subset datasets, despite the large sequencing depth. Pairwise subsampling indicated that sequencing depth was expected to affect the degree of clonotype sharing among donors. Sampling was limited to blood, and TCR repertoires in tissue likely differ from TCR repertoires in blood.

On this clone itself: Its antigen remains undetermined. Nothing much larger sits one base from this clone, and base qualities are not available.

From the germline V gene (reference sequence), CDR1 is SGHAT and CDR2 is FQDESV. The CDR3 runs 15 residues from the cysteine to the phenylalanine. Solely the CDR3 DNA is kept, with 45 bases framed from the first base. From V the trimming removes 1 base and from J it removes 8 bases, while the gene matches leave 7 bases of the junction unaccounted for. Donors were healthy HIV-negative adults with no recently reported acute infections or vaccinations. Every donor was a Caucasian adult residing in Nashville, Tennessee, USA. CD4+ T cells were enriched by magnetic negative selection, after which naive cells were positively selected on CD45RA and the negative fraction was taken as the memory subset. Blood was collected by leukapheresis, and PBMCs were isolated by Ficoll-Histopaque density gradient centrifugation and then cryopreserved in liquid nitrogen vapor phase. Purity and quantity of every magnetically sorted T cell population were checked by analytical flow cytometry. From each sorted fraction, genomic DNA was isolated and quantified by UV absorbance on a Nanodrop 2000c.

TCR CDR3 regions were amplified from genomic DNA by multiplex PCR using the deep immunoSEQ assay. Genomic DNA extracted from each cell subset was distributed evenly over all wells of several immunoSEQ 96-well plates, and each plate served as one replicate. For sorted subsets, roughly 200 ng genomic DNA, equal to 30,000 to 35,000 T cell genomes, was loaded into each replicate PCR. Purified libraries were quantified with a Qubit 3.0 fluorometer, sized on a Bioanalyzer 2100, and re-quantified with the KAPA Library Quantification kit. Every immunoSEQ 96-well plate was sequenced on a dedicated single-read 150-cycle Illumina NextSeq 550 flow cell. In the original analysis: Because the immunoSEQ output held only junctional sequences and lacked quality scores, the filtering could not match the filtering applied to full-length reads. To assign V/J genes and CDR3, sequences were annotated using PyIR, a Python wrapper for IgBLAST v1.9, with IMGT germline references. Any read was removed if the V/J assignment was weak (E-value above 1e-6), the CDR3 was missing, or the read contained stop codons, out-of-frame junctions, or ambiguous translated residues. V3J clonotypes were defined as sequences sharing an identical inferred V gene, J gene, and CDR3 amino acid sequence. To compute the percentage overlap between repertoires, the number of shared unique clonotypes was divided by the size of the smaller repertoire. RTK rarefaction, the Chao1 estimator, and Recon v2.1 estimates of unobserved clonotypes were used to assess repertoire richness. Generation probabilities for all TCRbeta clonotypes obtained by the gDNA method from a handful of donors were computed using OLGA. The source is immuneACCESS, and TCRdb retained only in-frame sequences with V and J called. Part of the clones is not carried over; for the studies checked, unresolved V genes explain less than half of this, and the remainder is unexplained. V, J and clone size are those of that table, while D and trimming were read from the DNA. In all, the sample holds 700,000 or so clones, and approximately 79% of those were seen once. The ten largest account for 1.8% of the sample.

Recombination linked TRBV11-1 to TRBJ2-1; TRBD2 fits 8 bases in the junction. The sequence came from a woman aged 25 to 39 in good health. The sequenced sample was memory CD4+ T cells sorted from blood. This specimen's cell subset or site label, per the study, means: CD45RA-negative fraction. The CDR3 has the sequence CASSLVREGLYEQFF. The sequenced DNA is TGTGCCAGCAGCTTAGTCCGGGAGGGCCTCTATGAGCAGTTCTTC. The variable domain in full, with residues beyond the CDR3 obtained from the reference TRBV11-1 and TRBJ2-1 genes, is EAEVAQSPRYKITEKSQAVAFWCDPISGHATLYWYRQILGQGPELLVQFQDESVVDDSQLPKDRFSAERLKGVDSTLKIQPAELGDSAMYLCASSLVREGLYEQFFGPGTRLTVL.